Reported below is one T cell receptor (beta chain). Its antigen is not identified. The sample comes from a study of T cell responses to AZD1222 COVID-19 vaccine. Study-level findings and limits: Breadth and depth of Spike-specific TCRs rose after two AZD1222 doses. Unmutated regions of variants are reportedly targeted by nearly half of spike-specific TCRs.

Sequenced by immunoSEQ multiplex PCR; TCRdb stores in-frame clones only, minus some. The data show approximately 74,000 clones, roughly 89% seen once. The CDR3 is made up of 15 amino acids. The germline V gene has CDR1 MNHEY and CDR2 SVGAGI. V lost 2 bases and J lost 4, with 15 bases in between. Here the sequenced sample was peripheral blood, taken on day 0 of AZD1222 vaccination. The TCR was taken from an adult in good health. The chain couples TRBV6-5 to TRBJ2-7; D ambiguous. The CDR3 region is CASSYGLSAPYEQYF. The CDR3 DNA reads as TGTGCCAGCAGTTACGGATTGTCGGCCCCATACGAGCAGTACTTC.